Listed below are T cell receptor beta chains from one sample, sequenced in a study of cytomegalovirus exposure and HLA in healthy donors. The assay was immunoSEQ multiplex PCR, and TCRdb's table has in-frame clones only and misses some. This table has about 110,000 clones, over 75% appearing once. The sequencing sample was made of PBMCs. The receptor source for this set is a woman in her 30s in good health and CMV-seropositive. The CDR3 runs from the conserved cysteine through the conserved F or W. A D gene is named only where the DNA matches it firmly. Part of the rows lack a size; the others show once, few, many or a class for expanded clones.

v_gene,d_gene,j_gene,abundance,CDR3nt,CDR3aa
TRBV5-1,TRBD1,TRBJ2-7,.,TGCGCCAGCAGCTTGGCCCACAGGGGGGTCAGTGAGCAGTACTTC,CASSLAHRGVSEQYF
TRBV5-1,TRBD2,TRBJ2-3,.,TGCGCCAGCACCCCTAGCGGGGGGTCCACAGATACGCAGTATTTT,CASTPSGGSTDTQYF
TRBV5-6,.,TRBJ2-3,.,TGTGCCAGCAGCGTTATCGAGGCCCGCCTGCATACGCAGTATTTT,CASSVIEARLHTQYF
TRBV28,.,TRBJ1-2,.,TGTGCCTCCTGGGTGTCAGGCAGGGGAAGCTATGGCTACACCTTC,CASWVSGRGSYGYTF
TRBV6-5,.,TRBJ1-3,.,TGTGCCAGCAGTGGTAGTACTGGAAACACCATATATTTT,CASSGSTGNTIYF
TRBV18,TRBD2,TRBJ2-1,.,TGTGCCAGCTCCCAGACTAGCGGGGGTTACAATGAGCAGTTCTTC,CASSQTSGGYNEQFF
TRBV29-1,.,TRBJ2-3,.,TGCAGCGTGGGACTGATCACAGATACGCAGTATTTT,CSVGLITDTQYF
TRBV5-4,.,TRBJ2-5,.,TGTGCCAGCAGCCTCGGACAGCAAGAGACCCAGTACTTC,CASSLGQQETQYF
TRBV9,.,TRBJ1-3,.,TGTGCCAGCAGCCTTATCGGTGACAGGCCCGTCTTT,CASSLIGDRPVF
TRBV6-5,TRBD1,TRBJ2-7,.,TGTGCCAGCAGGATGACAGGGCTCTCCTACGAGCAGTACTTC,CASRMTGLSYEQYF
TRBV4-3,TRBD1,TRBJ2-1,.,TGCGCCAGCAGCCAAGGCCCTCGGGACAGAGAGGACTCTCGGTGGAATGAGCAGTTCTTC,CASSQGPRDREDSRWNEQFF
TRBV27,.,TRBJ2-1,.,TGTGCCAGCAGTCCCGGGGTGGGGAGCCCCAATAATAACAATGAGCAGTTCTTC,CASSPGVGSPNNNNEQFF
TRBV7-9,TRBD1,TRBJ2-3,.,TGTGCCAGCAGCTTGGGCGGGACAGGGGGCACAGATACGCAGTATTTT,CASSLGGTGGTDTQYF
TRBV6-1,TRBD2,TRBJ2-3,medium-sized,TGTGCCAGCAGTGAGGGACTAGGCGCCACAGATACGCAGTATTTT,CASSEGLGATDTQYF
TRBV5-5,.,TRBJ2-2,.,TGTGCCAGCAGCTTGCAGGCAGGGGTTGGCGGGGAGCTGTTTTTT,CASSLQAGVGGELFF
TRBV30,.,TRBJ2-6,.,TGTGCCTGGAGTTACGGACAGTCTGGGGCCAACGTCCTGACTTTC,CAWSYGQSGANVLTF
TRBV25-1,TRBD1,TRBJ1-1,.,TGTGCCAGCAGGGGGGACAGGGGGCTTTTCGCTGAAGCTTTCTTT,CASRGDRGLFAEAFF
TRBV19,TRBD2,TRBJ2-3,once,TGTGCCAGTGGTGGCGGGGGGAGCACAGATACGCAGTATTTT,CASGGGGSTDTQYF
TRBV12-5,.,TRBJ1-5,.,TGTGCTAGCGGTACGGCGGCGAATCAGCCCCAGCATTTT,CASGTAANQPQHF
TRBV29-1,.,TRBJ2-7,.,TGCAGCGTTGAAGTCTACGGACATCCCTACTACGAGCAGTACTTC,CSVEVYGHPYYEQYF
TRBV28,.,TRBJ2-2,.,TGTGCCAGCAGCTTCTCGAGGGCCGGGGAGCTGTTTTTT,CASSFSRAGELFF
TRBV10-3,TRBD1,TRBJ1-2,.,TGTGCCATCCCGGGACAGGGAAACTATGGCTACACCTTC,CAIPGQGNYGYTF
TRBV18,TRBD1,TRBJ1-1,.,TGTGCCAGCTCACCACTTGGTGGACAGGGAGAAGCTTTCTTT,CASSPLGGQGEAFF
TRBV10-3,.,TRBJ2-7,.,TGTGCCATCAGTGAAGGCCCCGGGTACGAGCAGTACTTC,CAISEGPGYEQYF
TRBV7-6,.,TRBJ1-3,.,TGTGCCAGCAGCTTAGACAGTGGAAACACCATATATTTT,CASSLDSGNTIYF
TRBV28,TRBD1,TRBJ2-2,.,TGTGCCAGCAGTCCCCTCTCCGGGACAGGGGCCTCCGGGGAGCTGTTTTTT,CASSPLSGTGASGELFF
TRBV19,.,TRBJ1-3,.,TGTGCCAGCACTTCCTCTGGAAACACCATATATTTT,CASTSSGNTIYF
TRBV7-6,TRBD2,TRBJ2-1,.,TGTGCCAGCAGCCCCCAGCCAGCGGGGACCTACAATGAGCAGTTCTTC,CASSPQPAGTYNEQFF
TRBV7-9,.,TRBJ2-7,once,TGTGCCAGCAGCTTATCAGGGCTAGGGTACGAGCAGTACTTC,CASSLSGLGYEQYF
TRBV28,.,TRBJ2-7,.,TGTGCCAGCAGCACATACCCCAGGCGGGCCTCGATATACGAGCAGTACTTC,CASSTYPRRASIYEQYF
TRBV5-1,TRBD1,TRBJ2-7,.,TGCGCCAGCAGACGGACAGGGGGCACCTACGAGCAGTACTTC,CASRRTGGTYEQYF
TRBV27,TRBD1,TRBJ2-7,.,TGTGCCAGCAGTTGGGCCGGGACAGGGGGAGTCTCCTACGAGCAGTACTTC,CASSWAGTGGVSYEQYF
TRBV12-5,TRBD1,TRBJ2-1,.,TGTGCTAGTGGAAAGGGACAGGGCAAGAACAATGAGCAGTTCTTC,CASGKGQGKNNEQFF
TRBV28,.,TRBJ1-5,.,TGTGCCAGCAGTTTACCCTGGGAACAGGAGCCCCAGCATTTT,CASSLPWEQEPQHF
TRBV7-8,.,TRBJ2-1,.,TGTGCCAGCAGCCCCCGTAGGTATGGAGGGGCCAATGAGCAGTTCTTC,CASSPRRYGGANEQFF
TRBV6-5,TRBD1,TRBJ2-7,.,TGTGCCAGCAGTTACGGGGACAGGGCAACCTACGAGCAGTACTTC,CASSYGDRATYEQYF
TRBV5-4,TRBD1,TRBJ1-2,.,TGTGCCAGCAGCTACTTCAGGGGGCAGGATGGCTACACCTTC,CASSYFRGQDGYTF
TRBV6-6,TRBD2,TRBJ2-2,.,TGTGCCAGCACCCCTCCGGGACTAGCCACCGGGGAGCTGTTTTTT,CASTPPGLATGELFF
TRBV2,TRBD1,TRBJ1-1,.,TGTGCCAGCAGTGGGGACAGGGTAGGGACTGAAGCTTTCTTT,CASSGDRVGTEAFF
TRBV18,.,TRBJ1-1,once,TGTGCCAGCTCACCAAGGGGCTTCTACCCGAACACTGAAGCTTTCTTT,CASSPRGFYPNTEAFF
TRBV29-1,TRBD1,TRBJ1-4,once,TGCAGCGTTGAAGATAAGTTGGACAGGGGAGGTGAAAAACTGTTTTTT,CSVEDKLDRGGEKLFF
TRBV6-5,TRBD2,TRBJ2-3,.,TGTGCCAGCAGTTACGCAGCGGGGGGGCCAGATACGCAGTATTTT,CASSYAAGGPDTQYF
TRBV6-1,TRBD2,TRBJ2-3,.,TGTGCCAGCAGTCGGCTAGCGGGGCTCACAGATACGCAGTATTTT,CASSRLAGLTDTQYF
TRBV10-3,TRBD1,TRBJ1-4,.,TGTGCCATCAGTGAGTACGGACAGGGCCGTTCTAATGAAAAACTGTTTTTT,CAISEYGQGRSNEKLFF
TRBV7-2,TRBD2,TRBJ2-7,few,TGTGCCAGCAGCCCCGGGGGGGCGGGAGACTACGAGCAGTACTTC,CASSPGGAGDYEQYF
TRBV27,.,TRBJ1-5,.,TGTGCCAGCAGTAAGAGGGGAGGATATAGCAATCAGCCCCAGCATTTT,CASSKRGGYSNQPQHF
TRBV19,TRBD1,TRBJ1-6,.,TGTGCCAGTAGTTTCCAGGGACAGGGGGCTAATTCACCCCTCCACTTT,CASSFQGQGANSPLHF
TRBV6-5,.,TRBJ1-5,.,TGTGCCAGCAGGCCCGGGGTCCATCAGCCCCAGCATTTT,CASRPGVHQPQHF
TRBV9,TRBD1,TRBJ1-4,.,TGTGCCAGCAGCTCCCTCGGGACAGGGGGCGAAAAACTGTTTTTT,CASSSLGTGGEKLFF
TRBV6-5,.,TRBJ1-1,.,TGTGCCAGCAGTTCTAGACCCACGAACACTGAAGCTTTCTTT,CASSSRPTNTEAFF
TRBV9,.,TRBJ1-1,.,TGTGCCAGCAGCGTAGACCGTGCTATGAACACTGAAGCTTTCTTT,CASSVDRAMNTEAFF
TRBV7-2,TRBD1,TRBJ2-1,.,TGTGCCAGCAGCTTTGGACAGGGAAGCGAGCAGTTCTTC,CASSFGQGSEQFF
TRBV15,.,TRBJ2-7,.,TGTGCCACCAGCAGTACCTCCGGGACACTCTCCTACGAGCAGTACTTC,CATSSTSGTLSYEQYF
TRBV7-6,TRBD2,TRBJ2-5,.,TGTGCCAGCAGCTCGTCGGGACTAGCGGGAATCGAGACCCAGTACTTC,CASSSSGLAGIETQYF
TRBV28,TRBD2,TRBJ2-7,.,TGTGCCAGCAGTTCCGTGACTAGCGGGTACTACGAGCAGTACTTC,CASSSVTSGYYEQYF